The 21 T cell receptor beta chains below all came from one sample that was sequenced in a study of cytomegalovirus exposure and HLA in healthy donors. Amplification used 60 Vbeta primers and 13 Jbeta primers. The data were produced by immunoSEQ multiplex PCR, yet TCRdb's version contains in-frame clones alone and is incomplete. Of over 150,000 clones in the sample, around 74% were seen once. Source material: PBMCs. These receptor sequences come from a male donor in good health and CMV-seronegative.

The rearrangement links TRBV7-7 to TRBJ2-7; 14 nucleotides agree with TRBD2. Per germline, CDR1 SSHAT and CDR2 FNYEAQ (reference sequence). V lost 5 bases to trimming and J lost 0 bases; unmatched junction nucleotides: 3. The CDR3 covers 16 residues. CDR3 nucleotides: TGTGCCAGCAGCCCTGGGACTAGCGGGGGCTCCTACGAGCAGTACTTC. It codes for CASSPGTSGGSYEQYF.

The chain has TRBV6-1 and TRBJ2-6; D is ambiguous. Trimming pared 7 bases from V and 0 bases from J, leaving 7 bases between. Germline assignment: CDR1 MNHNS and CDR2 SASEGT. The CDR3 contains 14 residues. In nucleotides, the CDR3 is TGTGCCAGCACCACACCCTCTGGGGCCAACGTCCTGACTTTC. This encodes CASTTPSGANVLTF.

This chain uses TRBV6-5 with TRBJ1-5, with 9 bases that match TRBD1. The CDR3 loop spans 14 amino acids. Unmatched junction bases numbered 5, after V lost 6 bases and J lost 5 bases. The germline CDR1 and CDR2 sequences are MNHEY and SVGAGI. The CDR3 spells CASSVQGAHQPQHF. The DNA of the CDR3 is TGTGCCAGCAGCGTACAGGGGGCTCATCAGCCCCAGCATTTT.

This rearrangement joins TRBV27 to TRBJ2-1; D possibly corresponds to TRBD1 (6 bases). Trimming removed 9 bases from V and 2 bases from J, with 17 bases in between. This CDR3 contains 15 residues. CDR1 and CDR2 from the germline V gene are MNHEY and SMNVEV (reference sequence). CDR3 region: CASQLGAVPYNEQFF. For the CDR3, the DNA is TGTGCCAGTCAGCTGGGGGCGGTTCCCTACAATGAGCAGTTCTTC.

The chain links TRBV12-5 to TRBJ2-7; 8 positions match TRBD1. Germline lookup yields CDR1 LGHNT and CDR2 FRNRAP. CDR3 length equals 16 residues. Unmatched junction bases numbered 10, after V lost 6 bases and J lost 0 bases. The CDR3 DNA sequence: TGTGCTAGTGGCCGAAAAGGACAGGGACCCTCCTACGAGCAGTACTTC. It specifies CASGRKGQGPSYEQYF.

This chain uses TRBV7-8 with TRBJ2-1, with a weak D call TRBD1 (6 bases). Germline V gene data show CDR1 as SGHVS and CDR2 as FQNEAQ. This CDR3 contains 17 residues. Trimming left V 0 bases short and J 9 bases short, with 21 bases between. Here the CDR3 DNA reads TGTGCCAGCAGCTTAGCATCCGGGACACGGACGTTAGGTGAGCAGTTCTTC. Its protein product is CASSLASGTRTLGEQFF.

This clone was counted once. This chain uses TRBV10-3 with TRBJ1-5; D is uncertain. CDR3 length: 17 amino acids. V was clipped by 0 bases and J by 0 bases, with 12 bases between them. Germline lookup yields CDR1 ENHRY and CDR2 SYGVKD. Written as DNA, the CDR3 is TGTGCCATCAGTGAGTCGAATCCAGGCGTTAGCAATCAGCCCCAGCATTTT. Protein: CAISESNPGVSNQPQHF.

The DNA of the CDR3 is TGCGCCAGCAGCCCAACCCTGGCCAGGACAGGGAGGTACATTCAGTACTTC. This translates into CASSPTLARTGRYIQYF. This sequence joins TRBV4-1 and TRBJ2-4; TRBD1 aligns across 8 bases. The CDR3 contains 17 residues. Trimming at V came to 4 bases and at J to 8 bases, leaving 16 bases not matched to a gene. Germline V gene lookup returns CDR1 MGHRA and CDR2 YSYEKL.

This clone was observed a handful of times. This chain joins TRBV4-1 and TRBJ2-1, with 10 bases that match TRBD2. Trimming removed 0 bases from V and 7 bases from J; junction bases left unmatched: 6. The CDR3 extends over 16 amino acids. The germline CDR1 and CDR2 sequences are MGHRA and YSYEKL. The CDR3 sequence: CASSQERLSGGNEQFF. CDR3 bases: TGCGCCAGCAGCCAAGAACGTCTTAGCGGGGGGAATGAGCAGTTCTTC.

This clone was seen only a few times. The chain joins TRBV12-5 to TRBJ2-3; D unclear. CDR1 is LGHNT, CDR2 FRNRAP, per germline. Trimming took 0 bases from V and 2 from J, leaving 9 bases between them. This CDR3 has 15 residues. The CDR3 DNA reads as TGTGCTAGTGGTTTGGTACGCGGCCCCACAGATACGCAGTATTTT. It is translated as CASGLVRGPTDTQYF.

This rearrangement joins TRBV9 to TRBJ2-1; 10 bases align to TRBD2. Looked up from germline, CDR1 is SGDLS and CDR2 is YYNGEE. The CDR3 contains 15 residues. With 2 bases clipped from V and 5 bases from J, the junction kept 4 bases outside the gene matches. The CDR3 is CASSVGLAEHNEQFF. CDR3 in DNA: TGTGCCAGCAGCGTTGGACTAGCGGAACACAATGAGCAGTTCTTC.

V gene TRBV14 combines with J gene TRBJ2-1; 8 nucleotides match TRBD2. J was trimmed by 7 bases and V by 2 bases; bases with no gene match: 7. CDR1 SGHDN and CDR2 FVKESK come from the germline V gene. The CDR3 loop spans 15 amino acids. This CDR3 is CASSQYGGGGNEQFF. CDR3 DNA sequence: TGTGCCAGCAGCCAATACGGGGGGGGAGGGAATGAGCAGTTCTTC.

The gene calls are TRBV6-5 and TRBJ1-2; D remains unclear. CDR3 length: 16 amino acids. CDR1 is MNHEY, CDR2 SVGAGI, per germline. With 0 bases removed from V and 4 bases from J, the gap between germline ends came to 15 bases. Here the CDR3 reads CASSYSPPTPGYGYTF. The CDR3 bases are TGTGCCAGCAGTTACTCGCCGCCGACCCCGGGCTATGGCTACACCTTC.

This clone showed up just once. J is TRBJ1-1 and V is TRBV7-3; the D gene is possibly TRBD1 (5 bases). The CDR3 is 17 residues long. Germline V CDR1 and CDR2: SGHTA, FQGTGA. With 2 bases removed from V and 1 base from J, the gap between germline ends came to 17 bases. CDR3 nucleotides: TGTGCCAGCAGCTTAGCAGGGATCCGGCGAAAGAACACTGAAGCTTTCTTT. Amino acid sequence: CASSLAGIRRKNTEAFF.

CDR3 residues: CASSPDINSGNTIYF. CDR3 nucleotides: TGTGCCAGCTCACCAGACATAAACTCTGGAAACACCATATATTTT. This chain joins TRBV18 and TRBJ1-3; D not certain. Germline loops: CDR1 KGHSH, CDR2 LQKENI. Trimming removed 2 bases from V and 0 bases from J, with 8 bases in between. The CDR3 is 15 residues long. Full variable domain (remainder filled in from reference TRBV18 and TRBJ1-3): NAGVMQNPRHLVRRRGQEARLRCSPMKGHSHVYWYRQLPEEGLKFMVYLQKENIIDESGMPKERFSAEFPKEGPSILRIQQVVRGDSAAYFCASSPDINSGNTIYFGEGSWLTVV.

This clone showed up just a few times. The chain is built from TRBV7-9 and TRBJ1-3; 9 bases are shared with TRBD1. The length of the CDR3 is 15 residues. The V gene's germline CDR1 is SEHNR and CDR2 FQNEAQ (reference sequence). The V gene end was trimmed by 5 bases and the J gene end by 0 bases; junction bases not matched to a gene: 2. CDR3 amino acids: CASSLQGASGNTIYF. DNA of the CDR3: TGTGCCAGCAGCCTACAGGGGGCCTCTGGAAACACCATATATTTT.

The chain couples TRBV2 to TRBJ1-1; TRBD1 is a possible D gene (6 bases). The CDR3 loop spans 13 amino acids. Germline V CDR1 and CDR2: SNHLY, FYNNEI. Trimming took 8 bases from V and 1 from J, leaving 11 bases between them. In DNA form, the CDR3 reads TGTGCCAGCGTCGAACAGGGGAACACTGAAGCTTTCTTT. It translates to CASVEQGNTEAFF.

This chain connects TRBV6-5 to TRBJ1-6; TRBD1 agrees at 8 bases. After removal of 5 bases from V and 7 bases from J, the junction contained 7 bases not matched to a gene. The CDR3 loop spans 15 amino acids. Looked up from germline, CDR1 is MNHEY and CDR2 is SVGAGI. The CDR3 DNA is TGTGCCAGCAGTCTTCAGGGGGCGTTAAATTCACCCCTCCACTTT. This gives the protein CASSLQGALNSPLHF.

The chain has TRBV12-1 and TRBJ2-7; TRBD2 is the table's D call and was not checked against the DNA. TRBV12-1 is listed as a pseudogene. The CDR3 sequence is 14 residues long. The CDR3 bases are TGTGCCAGCAGCTTACTGACTAGCGGATACGAGCAGTACTTC. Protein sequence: CASSLLTSGYEQYF.

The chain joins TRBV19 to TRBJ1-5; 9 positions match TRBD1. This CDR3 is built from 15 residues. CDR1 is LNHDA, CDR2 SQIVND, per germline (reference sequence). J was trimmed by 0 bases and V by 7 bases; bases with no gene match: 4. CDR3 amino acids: CASTLGQGSNQPQHF. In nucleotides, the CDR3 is TGTGCCAGTACCTTGGGACAGGGTAGCAATCAGCCCCAGCATTTT.

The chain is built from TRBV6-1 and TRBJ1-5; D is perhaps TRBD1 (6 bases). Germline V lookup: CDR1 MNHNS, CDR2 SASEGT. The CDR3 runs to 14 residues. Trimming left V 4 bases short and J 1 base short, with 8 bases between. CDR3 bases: TGTGCCAGCAGTGGACAGGTGAGCAATCAGCCCCAGCATTTT. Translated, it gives CASSGQVSNQPQHF.